One sample yielded the 5 T cell receptor beta chains listed below, sequenced in a study of T cells in Graves' hyperthyroidism and ophthalmopathy. Researchers amplified the TCR beta CDR3 regions from RNA transcripts. RT-PCR in the first round (using the HTBI primer set) targeted the TCR CDR3. Using its own MiXCR run on the multiplex PCR reads, TCRdb lists one record per CDR3 protein. This table has fewer than 450,000 distinct CDR3 sequences, approximately 14% appearing once. The specimen was blood. The receptors here all came from a woman aged 55-70 years with Graves' ophthalmopathy.

This clonotype occurred a few times. This chain joins TRBV7-7 and TRBJ2-2; D remains ambiguous. Germline V lookup: CDR1 SSHAT, CDR2 FNYEAQ (reference sequence). The CDR3 sequence is 14 residues long. Between the trimmed V and J ends, which lost 2 bases and 3 bases, there was a span of 7 bases. CDR3 coding DNA: TGTGCCAGCAGCTTACAGCTGGACACCGGGGAGCTGTTTTTT. It encodes CASSLQLDTGELFF.

Worth noting for this clonotype: Relative to the germline gene, one junction end is altered; a read error may explain this. The CDR3: CATSDFGGRKAGELFF. CDR3 sequence (DNA): TGTGCCACCAGTGATTTCGGCGGGAGAAAAGCCGGGGAGCTGTTTTTT. This rearrangement joins TRBV12-3 or TRBV12-4 to TRBJ2-2; TRBD2 agrees at 7 bases. The CDR3 extends over 16 amino acids.

The V and J genes are TRBV6-9 and TRBJ2-7; no definite D call. The V and J ends lost 4 bases and 3 bases respectively, with 10 bases between them. The germline CDR1 and CDR2 sequences are MNHGY and SVAAGI. The CDR3 has 13 residues. The chain's CDR3 is CASSFRINYEQYF. The CDR3 DNA reads as TGTGCCAGCAGTTTTCGAATAAACTACGAGCAGTACTTC.

With respect to this clonotype: It may be a read error: a sequence one base away is much more abundant. This sequence joins TRBV12-3 or TRBV12-4 and TRBJ1-2; possible D gene TRBD1, 5 bases. Trimming pared 6 bases from V and 5 bases from J, leaving 19 bases between. The CDR3 covers 15 residues. The CDR3 DNA is TGTGCCAGCAGCGAGGTCGGGACGGAGGTTTATGGCTACACCTTC. Translating it yields CASSEVGTEVYGYTF.

The table lists this clonotype with many counts. This chain joins TRBV12-3 or TRBV12-4 and TRBJ2-1; the D gene could be TRBD1 or TRBD2 (7 bases each). V lost 5 bases and J lost 5, with 22 bases in between. CDR3 length equals 17 residues. The CDR3 reads CASSTQGGGVGHNEQFF. The CDR3 nucleotides read TGTGCCAGCAGTACCCAGGGAGGGGGCGTGGGACACAATGAGCAGTTCTTC.